The 2 T cell receptor beta chains given below trace back to one sample, sequenced in a study of blood T cell repertoires in COVID-19. Measured with immunoSEQ multiplex PCR; TCRdb has only the in-frame clones, and not every one. The table has about 27,000 clones, 88% seen once; the top ten hold roughly 7.7%. The sample comprised peripheral blood. The origin of the receptors is a woman in her fifties or sixties with active COVID-19.

This clone was picked up one time. The chain uses TRBV10-3 and TRBJ1-4; no definite D call. V was cut by 8 bases and J by 5 bases, with 12 bases left in between. The CDR3 is made up of 13 amino acids. The germline gives CDR1 ENHRY, CDR2 SYGVKD. The CDR3 reads CAIGTGKNEKLFF. DNA for the CDR3: TGTGCCATCGGTACCGGGAAAAATGAAAAACTGTTTTTT.

The chain links TRBV30 to TRBJ1-5; D may be TRBD1 (6 bases). V shed 5 bases and J shed 2 bases, with 10 bases lying between them. The CDR3 runs to 13 residues. Germline lookup yields CDR1 GTSNPN and CDR2 SVGIG (reference sequence). CDR3 sequence: CAWQGKGNQPQHF. CDR3 coding DNA: TGTGCCTGGCAGGGGAAGGGCAATCAGCCCCAGCATTTT.